Given below is one TCR beta chain in context. From germline, CDR1 is GTSNPN and CDR2 SVGIG (reference sequence). The CDR3 totals 18 residues. J gave up 1 base and V 0 bases, and 13 bases lay outside the gene matches. Original handling: Reference gene primer amplification yielded estimated nucleated cell counts. This table comes from immunoSEQ multiplex PCR, and its TCRdb copy is limited to in-frame clones, with some not included. V, J and clone size are taken as reported in that table, and D and trimming were inferred from the DNA itself. The sample records around 40,000 clones, around 86% being singletons. The sample comes from a study of blood T cell repertoires in COVID-19.

Sequencing was performed on peripheral blood. The receptor was isolated from a man aged 45-65 years with active or convalescent COVID-19. This rearrangement joins TRBV30 to TRBJ1-2; 8 bases are shared with TRBD1. CDR3 nucleotide sequence: TGTGCCTGGAGTGTCCCGGGACAGGCGGCGTTTAGTAACTATGGCTACACCTTC. Translation: CAWSVPGQAAFSNYGYTF.